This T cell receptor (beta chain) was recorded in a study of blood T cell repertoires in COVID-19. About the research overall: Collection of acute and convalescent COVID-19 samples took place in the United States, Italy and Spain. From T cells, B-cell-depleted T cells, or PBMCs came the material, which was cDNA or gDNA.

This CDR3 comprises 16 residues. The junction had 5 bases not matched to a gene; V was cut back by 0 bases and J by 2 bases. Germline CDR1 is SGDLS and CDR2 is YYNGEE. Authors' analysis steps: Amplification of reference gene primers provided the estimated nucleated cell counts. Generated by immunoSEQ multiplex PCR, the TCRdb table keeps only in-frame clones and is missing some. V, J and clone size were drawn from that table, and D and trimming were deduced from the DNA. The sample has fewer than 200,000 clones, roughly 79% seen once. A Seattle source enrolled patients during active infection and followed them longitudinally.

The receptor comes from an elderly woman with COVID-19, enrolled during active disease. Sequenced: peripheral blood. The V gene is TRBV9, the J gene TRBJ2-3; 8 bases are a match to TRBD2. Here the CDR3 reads CASSVGISGVTDTQYF. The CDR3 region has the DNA TGTGCCAGCAGCGTAGGAATTAGCGGGGTCACAGATACGCAGTATTTT.